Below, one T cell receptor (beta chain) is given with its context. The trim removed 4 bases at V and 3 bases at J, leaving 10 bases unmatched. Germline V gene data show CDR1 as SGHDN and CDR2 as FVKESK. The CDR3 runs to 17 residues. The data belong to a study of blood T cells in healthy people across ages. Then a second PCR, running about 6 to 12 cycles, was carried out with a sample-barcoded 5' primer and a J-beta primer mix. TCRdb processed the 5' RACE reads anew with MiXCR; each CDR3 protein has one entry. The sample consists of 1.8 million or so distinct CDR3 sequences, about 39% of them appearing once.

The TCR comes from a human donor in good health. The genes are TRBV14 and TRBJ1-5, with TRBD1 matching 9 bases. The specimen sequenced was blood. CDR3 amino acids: CASSPGQGGPINQPQHF. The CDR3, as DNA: TGTGCCAGCAGCCCGGGACAGGGAGGGCCAATCAATCAGCCCCAGCATTTT.